The rows below give T cell receptor beta chains drawn from one sample of a study of blood T cells in healthy people across ages. TCRdb itself ran the 5' RACE reads through MiXCR, one entry per CDR3 protein. Among over a million distinct CDR3 sequences listed, 42% were seen once. Material for sequencing was blood. The source is a woman between 18 and 29 years old in good health. Both conserved end residues are part of each CDR3. The D gene is left open where the match is weak. Size is omitted from some rows. Given values are once, few, many or a class for expanded clones.

j_call cdr3_length d_call v_call clone_size cdr3_aa cdr3_nt
TRBJ1-5 15 NA TRBV20-1 NA CSATRSGDGNQPQHF TGCAGTGCGACCCGATCGGGGGATGGGAATCAGCCCCAGCATTTT
TRBJ1-2 14 NA TRBV4-3 few CASSQELRDYGYTF TGCGCCAGCAGCCAAGAGTTGCGGGACTATGGCTACACCTTC
TRBJ2-1 14 NA TRBV15 NA CATGGASGYNEQFF TGTGCCACCGGGGGGGCTAGCGGCTACAATGAGCAGTTCTTC
TRBJ2-7 13 TRBD2 TRBV9 NA CASSKIAGAEQYF TGTGCCAGCAGCAAAATAGCGGGAGCGGAGCAGTACTTC
TRBJ1-4 13 NA TRBV29-1 few CSVAGLPNEKLFF TGCAGCGTTGCCGGGTTACCTAATGAAAAACTGTTTTTT
TRBJ1-2 14 NA TRBV20-1 few CSAIGLGANYGYTF TGCAGTGCTATCGGTCTCGGAGCTAACTATGGCTACACCTTC
TRBJ1-1 13 NA TRBV14 few CASSPARGPEAFF TGTGCCAGCAGCCCGGCCCGGGGGCCTGAAGCTTTCTTT
TRBJ2-7 18 TRBD2 TRBV27 once CASSQALRLAGNYNEQYF TGTGCCAGCAGCCAAGCCCTCCGACTAGCGGGGAACTACAATGAGCAGTACTTC
TRBJ2-5 19 NA TRBV5-4 NA CASSLAVGPRLVAQETQYF TGTGCCAGCAGCTTGGCTGTAGGTCCCCGGCTGGTGGCCCAAGAGACCCAGTACTTC
TRBJ2-1 14 NA TRBV5-4 NA CASSSEYSNNEQFF TGTGCCAGCAGCTCCGAGTACAGTAACAATGAGCAGTTCTTC
TRBJ1-4 15 TRBD1 TRBV2 NA CASSERGDRNEKLFF TGTGCCAGCAGTGAAAGAGGGGACAGAAATGAAAAACTGTTTTTT
TRBJ2-7 14 NA TRBV12-3/TRBV12-4 NA CASRSRTDGGEQYF TGTGCCAGCAGGTCCAGGACGGACGGAGGCGAGCAGTACTTC
TRBJ1-5 14 NA TRBV15 few CATSRETGDQPQHF TGTGCCACCAGCAGAGAAACCGGGGACCAGCCCCAGCATTTT
TRBJ2-7 16 TRBD2 TRBV24-1 once CATSDPGTSGSNEQYF TGTGCCACCAGTGACCCCGGGACTAGCGGGAGTAATGAGCAGTACTTC
TRBJ1-1 14 NA TRBV6-6 once CASSYSWGNTETFF TGTGCCAGCAGTTACTCCTGGGGGAACACTGAAACTTTCTTT
TRBJ1-2 15 NA TRBV4-3 NA CASSQAPGPEGGYTF TGCGCCAGCAGCCAAGCCCCGGGCCCGGAGGGTGGCTACACCTTC
TRBJ2-4 15 TRBD2 TRBV6-5 NA CASRTVAPGGNIQYF TGTGCCAGCAGAACCGTAGCGCCGGGGGGGAACATTCAGTACTTC
TRBJ2-3 13 NA TRBV20-1 few CSARWGSTDTQYF TGCAGTGCTAGATGGGGGAGCACAGATACGCAGTATTTT
TRBJ2-4 17 NA TRBV7-9 once CASSLSWGTSTNPGLYF TGTGCCAGCAGCTTAAGCTGGGGGACCTCTACAAACCCGGGCCTGTACTTC
TRBJ1-5 16 NA TRBV20-1 NA CSARDRRGHSNQPQHF TGCAGTGCTAGAGATAGGAGAGGGCATAGCAATCAGCCCCAGCATTTT
TRBJ2-7 15 TRBD2 TRBV10-3 few CAISDWEGRDYEQYF TGTGCCATCAGTGACTGGGAGGGAAGAGACTACGAGCAGTACTTC
TRBJ1-2 14 NA TRBV3-1 NA CASSQGSGAYGYTF TGTGCCAGCAGCCAAGGATCTGGTGCCTATGGCTACACCTTC
TRBJ1-5 14 NA TRBV4-1 few CASSNRVSNQPQHF TGCGCCAGCAGCAACAGGGTGAGCAATCAGCCCCAGCATTTT
TRBJ2-4 16 NA TRBV20-1 few CSARDRVTGPKNIQYF TGCAGTGCTAGAGATCGGGTCACAGGGCCCAAAAACATTCAGTACTTC
TRBJ2-1 16 NA TRBV4-3 many CASSQDFPSEYNEQFF TGCGCCAGCAGCCAAGATTTCCCTAGCGAATACAATGAGCAGTTCTTC
TRBJ2-1 16 TRBD2 TRBV7-9 NA CASSQLAGNGYNEQFF TGTGCCAGCAGCCAACTAGCGGGAAACGGGTACAATGAGCAGTTCTTC
TRBJ2-3 15 NA TRBV7-2 many CASSSRELSTDTQYF TGTGCCAGCAGCTCTCGGGAGCTATCCACAGATACGCAGTATTTT
TRBJ2-1 23 TRBD1 TRBV6-2/TRBV6-3 few CASSYPPWTGGHRSPPNYNEQFF TGTGCCAGCAGTTACCCGCCGTGGACAGGGGGTCATAGGTCCCCCCCTAACTACAATGAGCAGTTCTTC
TRBJ2-1 16 TRBD1 TRBV29-1 many CSVLLTTGGAYNEQFF TGCAGCGTTCTTCTGACGACAGGGGGCGCCTACAATGAGCAGTTCTTC
TRBJ2-3 15 TRBD1 TRBV2 NA CASSHDRGRADTQYF TGTGCCAGCAGCCACGACAGGGGGCGCGCAGATACGCAGTATTTT
TRBJ2-1 16 TRBD1 TRBV9 NA CTSSDTGTGVYNEQFF TGTACCAGCAGTGACACCGGGACAGGGGTGTACAATGAGCAGTTCTTC
TRBJ2-3 15 TRBD2 TRBV20-1 NA CSASDSAGGTDTQYF TGCAGTGCTAGCGATTCGGCGGGAGGCACAGATACGCAGTATTTT
TRBJ2-3 15 TRBD1 TRBV7-3 many CASSSGQGPTDTQYF TGTGCCAGCAGCTCCGGACAGGGACCCACAGATACGCAGTATTTT
TRBJ1-1 14 TRBD1 TRBV5-1 NA CASSFARTGGAAFF TGCGCCAGCAGCTTTGCCAGGACAGGAGGGGCAGCTTTCTTT
TRBJ1-3 13 NA TRBV10-3 NA CAIRTVSGNTIYF TGTGCCATTCGGACAGTCTCTGGAAACACCATATATTTT
TRBJ1-1 10 NA TRBV19 NA CASKNTEAFF TGTGCCAGTAAGAACACTGAAGCTTTCTTT
TRBJ1-1 13 NA TRBV7-2 few CASSLSRFTEAFF TGTGCCAGCAGCCTCTCAAGGTTCACTGAAGCTTTCTTT
TRBJ1-4 16 NA TRBV7-6 NA CASSLPPGATNEKLFF TGTGCCAGCAGCTTACCCCCAGGGGCAACTAATGAAAAACTGTTTTTT
TRBJ1-5 14 NA TRBV20-1 NA CSARDRVGPQPQHF TGCAGTGCTAGAGATAGGGTGGGCCCTCAGCCCCAGCATTTT
TRBJ2-3 14 NA TRBV6-2/TRBV6-3 NA CASSAHLASDTQYF TGTGCCAGCAGCGCGCATCTAGCCTCGGATACGCAGTATTTT
TRBJ2-5 15 NA TRBV7-8 few CASSLAMGGQETQYF TGTGCCAGCAGCTTAGCGATGGGGGGACAAGAGACCCAGTACTTC
TRBJ2-7 12 TRBD1 TRBV7-8 NA CASSLGDRGMYF TGTGCCAGCAGCTTAGGGGACAGGGGTATGTACTTC
TRBJ1-5 13 TRBD1 TRBV9 NA CASSPDREGPQHF TGTGCCAGCAGCCCAGACAGGGAGGGGCCCCAGCATTTT
TRBJ1-1 14 NA TRBV2 NA CASSGQGSNTEAFF TGTGCCAGCAGTGGGCAGGGTTCGAACACTGAAGCTTTCTTT
TRBJ2-1 14 TRBD1 TRBV12-3/TRBV12-4 few CASSQLGQGDEQFF TGTGCCAGCAGCCAACTCGGACAGGGCGATGAGCAGTTCTTC